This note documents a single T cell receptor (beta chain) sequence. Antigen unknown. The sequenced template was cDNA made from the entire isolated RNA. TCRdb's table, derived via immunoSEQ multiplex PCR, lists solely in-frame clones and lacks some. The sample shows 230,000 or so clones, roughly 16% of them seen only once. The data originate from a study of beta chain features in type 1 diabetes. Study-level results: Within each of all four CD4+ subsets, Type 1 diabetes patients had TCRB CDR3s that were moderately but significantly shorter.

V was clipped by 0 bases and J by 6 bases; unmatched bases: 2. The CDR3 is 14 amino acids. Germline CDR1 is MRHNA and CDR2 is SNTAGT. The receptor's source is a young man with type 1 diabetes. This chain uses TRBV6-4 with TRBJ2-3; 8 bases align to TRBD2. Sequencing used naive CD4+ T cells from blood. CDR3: CASSDSGGRDTQYF. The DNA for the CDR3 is TGTGCCAGCAGTGACTCTGGCGGGAGGGATACGCAGTATTTT.